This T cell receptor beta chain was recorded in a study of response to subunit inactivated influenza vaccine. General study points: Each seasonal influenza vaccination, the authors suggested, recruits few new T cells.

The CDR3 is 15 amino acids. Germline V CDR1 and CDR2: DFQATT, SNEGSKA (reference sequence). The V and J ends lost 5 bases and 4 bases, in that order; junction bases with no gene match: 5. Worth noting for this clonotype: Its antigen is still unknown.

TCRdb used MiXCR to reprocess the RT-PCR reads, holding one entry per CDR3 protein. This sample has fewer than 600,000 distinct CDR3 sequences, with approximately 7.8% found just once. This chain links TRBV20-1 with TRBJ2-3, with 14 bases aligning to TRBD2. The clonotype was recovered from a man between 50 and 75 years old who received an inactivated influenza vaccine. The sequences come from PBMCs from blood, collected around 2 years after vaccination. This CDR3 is CSAGGTSGRPDTQYF. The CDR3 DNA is TGCAGTGCTGGGGGGACTAGCGGGAGACCAGATACGCAGTATTTT.